This T cell receptor beta chain emerged from a study of T-cell reconstitution after alpha-beta-depleted transplantation in children. Notes on the study in general: In some patients, recipient T cells and intrathymic progenitors surviving conditioning explained high day-60 diversity.

Per germline, CDR1 DFQATT and CDR2 SNEGSKA (reference sequence). There are 17 residues in the CDR3. Details on this clonotype: What it recognizes is unknown.

Preparation of the TCRbeta library was carried out with unique molecular identifiers. From the PCR reads, TCRdb called clonotypes with MiXCR, one entry per CDR3 protein. The sample includes around 190,000 distinct CDR3 sequences, 6.6% of them seen just once. The material sequenced was PBMCs, taken before TCRalphabeta/CD19-depleted stem cell transplant. This sequence originates from a boy between 2 and 10 years old with acute lymphoblastic leukemia, due to receive a stem cell transplant. The chain is built from TRBV20-1 and TRBJ2-1; TRBD2 agrees at 14 bases. This chain's CDR3 is CCARGRPGLAGVKEQFF. DNA for the CDR3: TGCTGCGCTAGAGGCCGGCCGGGACTAGCGGGAGTCAAGGAGCAGTTCTTC.